Here is one T cell receptor (beta chain) with its context. This sample stems from a study of T cells in localized non-small cell lung cancer. Method: immunoSEQ multiplex PCR; TCRdb's copy keeps in-frame clones and lacks some. The sample yields about 59,000 clones, approximately 93% seen once. CDR1 and CDR2 from the germline V gene are WNHNN and SYGVQD (reference sequence). CDR3 size: 14 residues. J gave up 5 bases and V 6 bases, and 4 bases lay outside the gene matches. The chain employs TRBV10-1 and TRBJ2-1, with 10 bases matching TRBD2. Source: peripheral blood, taken before any cancer treatment. The sequence derives from a man aged 35 to 70 with stage I lung adenocarcinoma. The CDR3 DNA follows: TGCGCCAGCAGAGGGACTAGCGAGAACAATGAGCAGTTCTTC. It codes for CASRGTSENNEQFF.